Listed below are T cell receptor beta chains from one sample, sequenced in a study of T cells in Graves' hyperthyroidism and ophthalmopathy. TCRdb reprocessed the multiplex PCR reads via MiXCR and lists one record per CDR3 protein. The repertoire holds over 500,000 distinct CDR3 sequences, 40% to 50% seen once, with roughly 45% in the top ten. Sequenced input: peripheral blood or thyroid tissue (not recorded which). The receptor source for this set is an adult woman with Graves' disease, either hyperthyroidism or ophthalmopathy (not recorded which). CDR3s leave out the opening cysteine and the closing phenylalanine or tryptophan.

v_gene | CDR3aa
TRBV20-1 | SAEVLAASTDTQY
TRBV24-1 | ATSANRDTGELF
TRBV6-6 | ASRLTGLALSGELF
TRBV3-1 | ASSQASYEQY
TRBV20-1 | SAVPWTYSNQPQH
TRBV7-2 | ASSLYFEQY
TRBV7-2 | ASSIPGAPAGYT
TRBV29-1 | SVAMWTGGQETQY
TRBV7-9 | ASSPQAITFSGNTIY
TRBV2 | ASETGAVNLH
TRBV7-9 | ASSRLPAGSQGTQY
TRBV12-3/TRBV12-4 | ASSLQGAGELF
TRBV10-3 | AISLSRGSQY
TRBV6-1 | ASSEARQGEIYEKLF
TRBV15 | ATSRGGNNGYT
TRBV2 | ASSEGGAGTGQTQY
TRBV11-2 | ASSFADSLGKLF
TRBV7-2 | ASSLVSREKLF
TRBV5-4 | ASSLARTGSGYT
TRBV28 | ASSPVGYNNYGYT
TRBV9 | ASSGGTGGMNTGELF
TRBV12-3/TRBV12-4 | ASRGGDNRAVWGEQY
TRBV7-8 | ASSLTDSYEQY
TRBV25-1 | ASSERTSGVYEQY
TRBV20-1 | SAQPPPGQGSYEQY
TRBV18 | ASSHPTGRGTEAF
TRBV19 | ASSTPQGGETQY